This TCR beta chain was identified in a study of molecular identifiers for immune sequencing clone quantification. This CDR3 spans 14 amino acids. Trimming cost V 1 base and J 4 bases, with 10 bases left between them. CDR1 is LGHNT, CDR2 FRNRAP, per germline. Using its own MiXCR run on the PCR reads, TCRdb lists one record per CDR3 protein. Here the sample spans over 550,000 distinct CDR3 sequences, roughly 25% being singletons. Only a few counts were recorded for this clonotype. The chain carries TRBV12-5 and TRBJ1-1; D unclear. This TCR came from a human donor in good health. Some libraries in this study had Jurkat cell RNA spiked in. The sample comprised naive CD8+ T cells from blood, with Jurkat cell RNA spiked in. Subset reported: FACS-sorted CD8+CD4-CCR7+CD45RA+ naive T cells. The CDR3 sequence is CASGLGPKPTEAFF. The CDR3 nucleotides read TGTGCTAGTGGTTTGGGACCGAAGCCCACTGAAGCTTTCTTT.